This TCR beta chain originates from a study of breast tumors, draining lymph nodes, adjacent tissues. Study-level points and caveats: That most tumor T cells come from lymph nodes remained unproven. Luminal-like breast cancer showed significantly greater tumor-nontumor repertoire similarity than basal-like breast cancer did. Most tumor T cells seemingly derive from lymph node, then expand in tumor. Compared with lymph nodes, tumors were less diverse; compared with nontumor tissue, more.

Via MiXCR, TCRdb re-called the multiplex PCR reads, giving one row per CDR3 protein. The table records 14,000 to 15,000 distinct CDR3 sequences, roughly 48% of them present only once. The CDR3 consists of 15 residues. This clonotype has at least ten counts. Its target is unknown. The origin of this receptor is a female donor with breast cancer. Some clones in this sample may be carry-over from other donors' samples. The V call is TRBV3-2, the J call TRBJ2-2. TRBV3-2 is annotated as a pseudogene. Input material: tumor-adjacent breast tissue. The CDR3: CATQGKAHYTGELFF. Here the CDR3 DNA reads TGTGCCACTCAAGGGAAAGCCCATTACACCGGGGAGCTGTTTTTT.